This T cell receptor (beta chain) is drawn from a study of shared clonotypes between healthy human individuals (dated by TCRdb to 2018 to 2021). About the study as a whole: Three men and two women, aged 18 to 49 years, made up the cohort. For each donor, CD4 naive and CD4 memory were each given three plates, CD8 naive was given two plates, and CD8 memory was given one plate. The study deeply sequenced blood TCR repertoires of five healthy adults to estimate repertoire size and the extent of clonotype sharing between individuals. Different laboratories and diverse techniques were used to prepare libraries and sequence TCR repertoires, to increase sequencing depth and limit assay-specific biases. Leukapheresis yielded between about 0.94 and 8.9 billion PBMCs per donor. General findings and caveats noted by the study authors: Compared with non-shared clonotypes, clonotypes shared by all four sorted-subset donors had higher generation probabilities. Naive subsets generally had larger estimated clonotype richness than memory subsets did. Rarefaction of sorted-subset datasets indicated incomplete sequencing despite the large sequencing depth. Based on pairwise subsampling, the degree of clonotype sharing among donors was expected to be affected by sequencing depth. The small number of donors limited the genetic and exposure-history diversity represented. Sampling was restricted to blood, and TCR repertoires in tissues likely differ from the TCR repertoires found in blood. Across a handful of donors, about 5% of naive CD4, roughly 3.5% of naive CD8, roughly 2.2% of memory CD4, and under 0.45% of memory CD8 clonotypes were shared.

Using the deep immunoSEQ assay, multiplex PCR amplified TCR CDR3 regions from genomic DNA. Genomic DNA extracted from each cell subset was distributed evenly over all wells of several immunoSEQ 96-well plates, and each plate served as one replicate. For sorted subsets, 150 to 200 ng genomic DNA, equal to 30,000 to 35,000 T cell genomes, was loaded into each replicate PCR. Purified libraries were measured with a Qubit 3.0 fluorometer, size-checked on a Bioanalyzer 2100, and measured again with the KAPA Library Quantification kit. Every immunoSEQ 96-well plate was sequenced on a dedicated single-read 150-cycle Illumina NextSeq 550 flow cell. Processing in the source paper ran as follows. Because only junctional sequences without quality scores were contained in the immunoSEQ output, filtering matching that applied to full-length reads could not be performed. To assign V/J genes and CDR3, sequences were annotated using PyIR, a Python wrapper for IgBLAST v1.9, with IMGT germline references. Reads were removed for weak V/J assignments (E-value above 1e-6), missing CDR3, stop codons, out-of-frame junctions, or ambiguous translated residues. V3J clonotypes were defined by identical inferred V gene, J gene, and CDR3 amino acid sequence. The percentage overlap between two repertoires was calculated by dividing the number of shared unique clonotypes by the size of the smaller repertoire. Three approaches were used to assess repertoire richness: RTK rarefaction, the Chao1 estimator, and Recon v2.1 estimates of unobserved clonotypes. For all TCRbeta clonotypes obtained by the gDNA method from a handful of donors, generation probabilities were computed with OLGA. TCRdb provides this immuneACCESS table in a form limited to in-frame rearrangements. Some clones are lacking; in checked studies, under half of them reflect an unresolved V gene, and why the rest are absent is not known. V and J calls and clone size are given by that table; D and trimming were obtained from the DNA. Across this sample there are around 1.4 million clones, with just under 99% seen only once. Together, the top ten hold roughly 0.35% of the sample.

This clone showed up just once. What this receptor recognizes is not known. Qualities for individual bases were not recorded, and no much larger clone is one base off. Donors were healthy HIV-negative adults with no recently reported acute infections or vaccinations. Every donor was a Caucasian adult living in Nashville, Tennessee, USA. CD4+ T cells were enriched through magnetic negative selection, after which naive cells were positively selected on CD45RA and the remaining negative fraction served as the memory subset. After blood collection by leukapheresis, PBMCs were isolated using Ficoll-Histopaque density gradient centrifugation and then cryopreserved in the vapor phase of liquid nitrogen. Purity and quantity of every magnetically sorted T cell population were checked by analytical flow cytometry. Each sorted fraction had its genomic DNA isolated and then quantified by UV absorbance on a Nanodrop 2000c.

Including cysteine and phenylalanine, the CDR3 has 12 amino acids. Of all the DNA, just the CDR3 is kept, 36 bases in frame from base 1. Trimming costs V 4 bases and J 4 bases, and their ends lie 8 bases apart. The germline V gene yields SNHLY for CDR1 and FYNNEI for CDR2. This TCR came from a man under 40 in good health. Sequencing input: naive CD4+ T cells sorted from blood. Reading the label with the study, this specimen's cell subset or site is: CD45RA+ positively selected. The chain couples TRBV2 to TRBJ2-7; a confident D gene designation cannot be given. At the DNA level, the sequence is TGTGCCAGCAGTGTACGCAGATACGAGCAGTACTTC. The encoded protein is CASSVRRYEQYF.